The 13 T cell receptor beta chains listed next were all sequenced from one sample in a study of shared clonotypes between healthy human individuals. The protocol was immunoSEQ multiplex PCR, while the TCRdb copy is restricted to in-frame clones and leaves out a portion. The sample has about a million clones, 77% seen once. Sequenced: memory CD4+ T cells from PBMCs. Indicated subset: CD45RA-negative fraction. The receptors shown here come from a man younger than 35 in good health. Some clones in this sample may be carry-over from other donors' samples.

This clone was observed a few times. The chain carries TRBV30 and TRBJ1-3; tentative D call: TRBD1 (5 bases). V was shortened by 0 bases and J by 0 bases, with 12 bases between the two germline ends. The CDR3 has 16 residues. Germline values: CDR1 GTSNPN, CDR2 SVGIG (reference sequence). CDR3 DNA sequence: TGTGCCTGGAGTGTCCCCCGGGGGTTCTCTGGAAACACCATATATTTT. Protein: CAWSVPRGFSGNTIYF.

The rearrangement joins TRBV29-1 to TRBJ1-5; D is uncertain. V was cut by 4 bases and J by 0 bases, with 4 bases left in between. The CDR3 has 12 residues. Germline CDR1 is SQVTM and CDR2 is ANQGSEA. CDR3 sequence reads: CSVGTSNQPQHF. CDR3 DNA sequence: TGCAGCGTTGGAACTAGCAATCAGCCCCAGCATTTT.

The chain employs TRBV19 and TRBJ2-7; 7 bases fit TRBD1. The germline CDR1 and CDR2 sequences are LNHDA and SQIVND (reference sequence). After removal of 8 bases from V and 3 bases from J, the junction contained 7 bases not matched to a gene. This CDR3 contains 13 residues. The CDR3 loop reads CASSRDSGYEQYF. The CDR3 DNA follows: TGTGCCAGTTCACGGGACAGCGGCTACGAGCAGTACTTC.

The chain is built from TRBV7-2 and TRBJ2-1; 9 bases align to TRBD2. The germline V gene encodes CDR1 SGHTA and CDR2 FQGNSA. V shed 1 base and J 4 bases; nucleotides not matched to a gene: 8. The CDR3 contains 17 residues. CDR3 amino acids: CASSLDWGGLAYNEQFF. Written as DNA, the CDR3 is TGTGCCAGCAGCTTAGATTGGGGAGGACTAGCGTACAATGAGCAGTTCTTC. The full variable domain, completed using reference TRBV7-2 and TRBJ2-1, is GAGVSQSPSNKVTEKGKDVELRCDPISGHTALYWYRQSLGQGLEFLIYFQGNSAPDKSGLPSDRFSAERTGGSVSTLTIQRTQQEDSAVYLCASSLDWGGLAYNEQFFGPGTRLTVL.

This clone has just one count. The chain links TRBV5-1 to TRBJ2-5, with 10 bases fitting TRBD1. The germline gives CDR1 SGHRS, CDR2 YFSETQ. CDR3 length: 15 amino acids. The ends lost 0 bases at V and 5 bases at J; junction bases unmatched: 4. The CDR3 DNA follows: TGCGCCAGCAGCTTGGCACGGGGACAGGGGGAGACCCAGTACTTC. Its translation: CASSLARGQGETQYF.

V and J are TRBV25-1 and TRBJ2-4; no clear D. V lost 5 bases to trimming and J lost 1 base, with 9 bases between them. Per the germline V gene, CDR1 is MGHDK and CDR2 is SYGVNS. CDR3 length: 14 residues. The CDR3 nucleotides read TGTGCCAGCAGTAACCCTGGGGCCAAAAACATTCAGTACTTC. Amino acids: CASSNPGAKNIQYF.

The rearrangement links TRBV7-9 to TRBJ2-2, with D perhaps matching TRBD2 (5 bases). Germline V gene sequence: CDR1 SEHNR, CDR2 FQNEAQ (reference sequence). Trimming shortened V by 4 bases and J by 1 base, and 10 bases separated the two germline ends. The CDR3 totals 15 residues. CDR3 sequence (DNA): TGTGCCAGCAGCTCGATACTAGAGAACACCGGGGAGCTGTTTTTT. It is translated as CASSSILENTGELFF.

The chain couples TRBV7-8 to TRBJ2-7; D might be TRBD2 (7 bases). The CDR3 is 15 amino acids. V was clipped by 8 bases and J by 2 bases, with 19 bases between them. Germline V gene sequence: CDR1 SGHVS, CDR2 FQNEAQ. The CDR3 sequence is CASGQGRGGTYEQYF. CDR3 nucleotides: TGTGCCAGCGGGCAAGGGAGGGGGGGAACCTACGAGCAGTACTTC.

This clone was found a few times. The chain couples TRBV2 to TRBJ2-5; possibly TRBD2 for D (6 bases). Germline loops: CDR1 SNHLY, CDR2 FYNNEI. The CDR3 covers 14 residues. V lost 6 bases to trimming and J lost 1 base, with 12 bases between them. In DNA form, the CDR3 reads TGTGCCAGCAGCCGGGACTGGACCCAAGAGACCCAGTACTTC. This encodes CASSRDWTQETQYF.

This clone appeared once. The chain uses TRBV7-2 and TRBJ2-5; perhaps TRBD2 as D (5 bases). The V gene lost 5 bases and the J gene lost 3 bases, with 13 bases spanning the gap. The CDR3 length is 14 residues. CDR1 is SGHTA, CDR2 FQGNSA, per germline. The CDR3 region has the DNA TGTGCCAGCAGCGGAAACCGGGGAAAAGAGACCCAGTACTTC. This gives the protein CASSGNRGKETQYF.

This clone came up once. The chain couples TRBV11-3 to TRBJ2-1; D might be TRBD1 (6 bases). The CDR3 has 11 residues. V shed 4 bases and J shed 9 bases, with 7 bases lying between them. CDR1 SGHNT and CDR2 YENEEA come from the germline V gene. The CDR3 loop is CASSSGVEQFF. The CDR3, as DNA: TGTGCCAGCAGCTCAGGGGTTGAGCAGTTCTTC.

The J gene is TRBJ2-1, the V gene TRBV6-1, with D maybe TRBD2 (5 bases). The CDR3 has 10 residues. Trimming pared 6 bases from V and 12 bases from J, leaving 9 bases between. Germline values: CDR1 MNHNS, CDR2 SASEGT. The CDR3 region is CASRASGQFF. The CDR3 DNA is TGTGCCAGCAGGGCGAGCGGGCAGTTCTTC.

CDR3 residues: CATSREGTGNYEQYF. CDR3 bases: TGTGCCACCAGCAGAGAGGGGACAGGGAATTACGAGCAGTACTTC. The chain recombines TRBV15 with TRBJ2-7; 9 bases align to TRBD1. Germline V gene lookup returns CDR1 LNHNV and CDR2 YYDKDF (reference sequence). V lost 0 bases and J lost 4; bases outside the gene matches: 4. The CDR3 covers 15 residues.